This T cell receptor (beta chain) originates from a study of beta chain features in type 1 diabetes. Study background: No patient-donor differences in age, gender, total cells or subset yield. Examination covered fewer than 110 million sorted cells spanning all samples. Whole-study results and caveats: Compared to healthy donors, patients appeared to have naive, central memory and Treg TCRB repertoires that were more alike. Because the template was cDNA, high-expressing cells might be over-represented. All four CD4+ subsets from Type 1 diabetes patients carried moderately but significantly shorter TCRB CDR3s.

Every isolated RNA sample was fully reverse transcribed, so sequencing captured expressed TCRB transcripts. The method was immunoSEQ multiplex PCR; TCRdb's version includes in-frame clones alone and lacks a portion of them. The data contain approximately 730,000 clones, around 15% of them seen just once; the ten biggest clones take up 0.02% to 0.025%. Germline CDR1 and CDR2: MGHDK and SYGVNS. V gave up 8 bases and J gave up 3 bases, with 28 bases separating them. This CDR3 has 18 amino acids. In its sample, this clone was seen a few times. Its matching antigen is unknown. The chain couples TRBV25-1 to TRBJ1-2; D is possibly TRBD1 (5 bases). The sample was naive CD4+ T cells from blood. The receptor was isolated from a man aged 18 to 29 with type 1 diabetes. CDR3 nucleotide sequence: TGTGCCAGCGCCACTACTAGAACGGGACCTACCACATACTATGGCTACACCTTC. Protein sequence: CASATTRTGPTTYYGYTF.